This T cell receptor (beta chain) comes out of a study of OX40 agonist ivuxolimab in advanced cancers. Study overall: Past anti-PD-1, anti-PD-L1 or anti-CTLA-4 therapy was accepted, and 40% to 50% had received some.

V lost 9 bases to trimming and J lost 0 bases, with 21 bases between them. The CDR3 length is 17 residues. CDR1 and CDR2 (germline): LNHDA, SQIVND (reference sequence). Of note for this clone: The antigen remains unidentified.

Assay: immunoSEQ multiplex PCR; the TCRdb copy retains only in-frame clones and omits some. The sample contains 12,000 or so clones, about 83% of which appear only once. The study's findings and limits: Average numbers of expanded clones were greater in CD8+ T cells than in CD4+.

The rearrangement uses TRBV19 and TRBJ1-5; tentatively, D is TRBD1 (6 bases). The TCR originated in an adult with an advanced solid tumor such as melanoma, head and neck, liver or kidney cancer. This specimen was CD4+ or CD8+ T cells sorted from blood, taken in a trial of the OX40 agonist ivuxolimab. CDR3 sequence: CASKGGGAVYSNQPQHF. CDR3 bases: TGTGCCAGCAAGGGGGGGGGTGCGGTCTATAGCAATCAGCCCCAGCATTTT.